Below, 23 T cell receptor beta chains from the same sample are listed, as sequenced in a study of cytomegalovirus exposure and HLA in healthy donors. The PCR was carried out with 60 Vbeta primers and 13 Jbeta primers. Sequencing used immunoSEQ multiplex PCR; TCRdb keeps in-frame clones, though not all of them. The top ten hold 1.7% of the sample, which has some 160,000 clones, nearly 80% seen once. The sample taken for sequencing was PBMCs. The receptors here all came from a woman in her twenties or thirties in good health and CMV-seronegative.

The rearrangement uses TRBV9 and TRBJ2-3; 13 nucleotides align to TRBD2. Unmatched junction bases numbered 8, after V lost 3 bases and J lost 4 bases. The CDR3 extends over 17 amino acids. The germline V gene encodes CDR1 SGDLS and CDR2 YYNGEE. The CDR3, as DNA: TGTGCCAGCAGCGCCCCACTAGCGGGGGGGGGCGCAGATACGCAGTATTTT. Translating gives CASSAPLAGGGADTQYF.

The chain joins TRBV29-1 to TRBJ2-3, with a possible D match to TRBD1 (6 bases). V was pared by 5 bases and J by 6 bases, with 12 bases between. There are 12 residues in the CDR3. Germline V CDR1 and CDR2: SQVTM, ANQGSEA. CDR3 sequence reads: CSVTDRMDTQYF. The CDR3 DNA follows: TGCAGCGTTACCGACAGGATGGATACGCAGTATTTT.

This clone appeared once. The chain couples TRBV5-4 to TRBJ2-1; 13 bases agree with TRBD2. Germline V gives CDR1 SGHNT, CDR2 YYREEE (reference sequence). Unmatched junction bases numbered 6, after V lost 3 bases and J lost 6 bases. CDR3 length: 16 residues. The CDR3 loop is CASSSPGLAGSNEQFF. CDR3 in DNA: TGTGCCAGCAGCTCTCCGGGACTAGCGGGGAGCAATGAGCAGTTCTTC.

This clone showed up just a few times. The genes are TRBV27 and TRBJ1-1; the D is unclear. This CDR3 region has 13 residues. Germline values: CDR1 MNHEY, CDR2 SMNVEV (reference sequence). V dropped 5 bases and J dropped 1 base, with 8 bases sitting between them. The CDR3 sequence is CASSRRENTEAFF. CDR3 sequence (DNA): TGTGCCAGCAGTAGGAGGGAGAACACTGAAGCTTTCTTT.

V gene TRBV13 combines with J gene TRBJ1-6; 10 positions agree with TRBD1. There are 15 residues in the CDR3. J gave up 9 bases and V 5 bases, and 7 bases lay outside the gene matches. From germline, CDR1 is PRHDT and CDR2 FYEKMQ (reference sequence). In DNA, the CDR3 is TGTGCCAGCAGCACCGGACAGGGGGGCCTTTCACCCCTCCACTTT. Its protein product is CASSTGQGGLSPLHF.

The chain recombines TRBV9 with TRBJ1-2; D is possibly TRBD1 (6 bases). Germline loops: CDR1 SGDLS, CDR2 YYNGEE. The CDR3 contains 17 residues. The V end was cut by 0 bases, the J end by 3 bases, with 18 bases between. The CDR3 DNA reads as TGTGCCAGCAGCGTAGACCAGGGGTCTGAACGTTACTATGGCTACACCTTC. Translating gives CASSVDQGSERYYGYTF.

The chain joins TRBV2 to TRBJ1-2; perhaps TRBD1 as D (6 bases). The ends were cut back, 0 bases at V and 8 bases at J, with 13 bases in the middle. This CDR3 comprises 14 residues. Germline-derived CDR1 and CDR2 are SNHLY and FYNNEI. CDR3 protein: CASSEAMGAAGYTF. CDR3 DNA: TGTGCCAGCAGTGAAGCGATGGGGGCAGCAGGCTACACCTTC. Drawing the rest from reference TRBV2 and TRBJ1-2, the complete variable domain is EPEVTQTPSHQVTQMGQEVILRCVPISNHLYFYWYRQILGQKVEFLVSFYNNEISEKSEIFDDQFSVERPDGSNFTLKIRSTKLEDSAMYFCASSEAMGAAGYTFGSGTRLTVV.

CDR3 DNA: TGCGCCAGCAGCTTGGTGGGGGGAATCGGTCAGCCCCAGCATTTT. It translates to CASSLVGGIGQPQHF. This sequence joins TRBV5-1 and TRBJ1-5; D may be TRBD1 (5 bases). The CDR3 extends over 15 amino acids. With 0 bases removed from V and 6 bases from J, the gap between germline ends came to 13 bases. The V gene's germline CDR1 is SGHRS and CDR2 YFSETQ.

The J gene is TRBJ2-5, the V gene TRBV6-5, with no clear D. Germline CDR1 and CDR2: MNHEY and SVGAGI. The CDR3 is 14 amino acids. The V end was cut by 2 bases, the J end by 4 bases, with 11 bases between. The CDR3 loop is CASSYGPSTETQYF. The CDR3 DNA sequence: TGTGCCAGCAGTTACGGGCCGAGCACAGAGACCCAGTACTTC.

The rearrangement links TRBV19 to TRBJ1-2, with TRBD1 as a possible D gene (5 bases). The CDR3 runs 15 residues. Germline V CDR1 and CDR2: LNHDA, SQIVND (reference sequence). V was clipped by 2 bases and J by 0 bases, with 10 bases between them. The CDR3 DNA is TGTGCCAGTAGTATACCAGGGCGCACTAACTATGGCTACACCTTC. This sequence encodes CASSIPGRTNYGYTF.

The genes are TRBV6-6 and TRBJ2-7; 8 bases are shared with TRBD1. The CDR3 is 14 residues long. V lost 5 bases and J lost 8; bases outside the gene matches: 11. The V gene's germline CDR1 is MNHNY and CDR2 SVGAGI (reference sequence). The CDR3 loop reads CASSPGTGREKQYF. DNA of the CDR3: TGTGCCAGCAGTCCCGGGACAGGCCGAGAGAAGCAGTACTTC.

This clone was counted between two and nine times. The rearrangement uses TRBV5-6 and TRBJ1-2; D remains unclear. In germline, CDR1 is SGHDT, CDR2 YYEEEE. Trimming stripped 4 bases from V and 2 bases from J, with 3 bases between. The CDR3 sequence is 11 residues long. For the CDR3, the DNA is TGTGCCAGCAGCCGGAACTATGGCTACACCTTC. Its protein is CASSRNYGYTF.

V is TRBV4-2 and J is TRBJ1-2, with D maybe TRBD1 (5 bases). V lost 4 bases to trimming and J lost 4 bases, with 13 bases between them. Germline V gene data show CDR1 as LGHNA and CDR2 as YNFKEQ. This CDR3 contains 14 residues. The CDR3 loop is CASSLLGQIYGYTF. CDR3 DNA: TGTGCCAGCAGCCTTCTGGGGCAAATCTATGGCTACACCTTC.

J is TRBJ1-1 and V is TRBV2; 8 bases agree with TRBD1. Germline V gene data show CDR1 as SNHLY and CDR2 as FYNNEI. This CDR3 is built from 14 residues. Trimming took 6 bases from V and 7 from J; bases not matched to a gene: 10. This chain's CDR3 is CASSPRGHLSEAFF. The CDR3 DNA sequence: TGTGCCAGCAGCCCCAGGGGGCACCTCAGTGAAGCTTTCTTT.

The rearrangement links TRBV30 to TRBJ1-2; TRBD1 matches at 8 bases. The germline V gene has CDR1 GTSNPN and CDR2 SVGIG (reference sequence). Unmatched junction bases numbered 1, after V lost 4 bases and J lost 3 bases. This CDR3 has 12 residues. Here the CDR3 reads CAWTGGYYGYTF. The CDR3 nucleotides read TGTGCCTGGACAGGGGGCTACTATGGCTACACCTTC.

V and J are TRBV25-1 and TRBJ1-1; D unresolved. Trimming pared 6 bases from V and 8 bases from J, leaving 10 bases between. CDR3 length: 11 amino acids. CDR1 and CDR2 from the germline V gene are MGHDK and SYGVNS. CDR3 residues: CASRQQLEAFF. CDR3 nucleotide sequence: TGTGCCAGCAGACAACAGTTAGAAGCTTTCTTT.

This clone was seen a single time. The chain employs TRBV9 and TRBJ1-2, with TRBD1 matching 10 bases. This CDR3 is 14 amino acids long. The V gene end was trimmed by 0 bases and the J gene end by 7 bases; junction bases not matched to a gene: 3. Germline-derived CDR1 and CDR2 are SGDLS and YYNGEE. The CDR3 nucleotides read TGTGCCAGCAGCGTAGAGACAGGGGGCCGTGGCTACACCTTC. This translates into CASSVETGGRGYTF. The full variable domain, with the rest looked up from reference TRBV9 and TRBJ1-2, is DSGVTQTPKHLITATGQRVTLRCSPRSGDLSVYWYQQSLDQGLQFLIQYYNGEERAKGNILERFSAQQFPDLHSELNLSSLELGDSALYFCASSVETGGRGYTFGSGTRLTVV.

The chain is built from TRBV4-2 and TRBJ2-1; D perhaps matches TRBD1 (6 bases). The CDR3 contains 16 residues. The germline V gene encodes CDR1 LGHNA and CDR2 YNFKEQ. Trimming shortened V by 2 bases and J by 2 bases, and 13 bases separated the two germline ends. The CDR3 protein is CASSQSSGGPYNEQFF. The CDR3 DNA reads TGTGCCAGCAGCCAAAGTAGTGGGGGCCCCTACAATGAGCAGTTCTTC.

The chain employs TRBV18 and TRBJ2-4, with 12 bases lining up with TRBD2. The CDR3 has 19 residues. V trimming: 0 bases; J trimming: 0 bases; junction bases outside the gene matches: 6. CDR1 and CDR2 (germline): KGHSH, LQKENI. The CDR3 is CASSPPLAGGLIAKNIQYF. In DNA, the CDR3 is TGTGCCAGCTCACCACCACTAGCGGGGGGACTCATAGCCAAAAACATTCAGTACTTC.

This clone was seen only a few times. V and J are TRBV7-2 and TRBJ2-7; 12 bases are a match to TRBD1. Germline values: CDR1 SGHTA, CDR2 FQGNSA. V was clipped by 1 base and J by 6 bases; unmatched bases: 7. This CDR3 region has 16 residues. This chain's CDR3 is CASSLGGTGGLLEQYF. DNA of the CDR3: TGTGCCAGCAGCTTAGGAGGGACAGGGGGCCTTCTCGAGCAGTACTTC.

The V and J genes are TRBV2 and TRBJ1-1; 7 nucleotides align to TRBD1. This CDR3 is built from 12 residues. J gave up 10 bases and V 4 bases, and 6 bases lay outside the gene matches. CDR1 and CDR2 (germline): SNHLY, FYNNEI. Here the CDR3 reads CASSGQGFGAFF. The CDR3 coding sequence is TGTGCCAGCAGTGGACAGGGTTTTGGAGCTTTCTTT.

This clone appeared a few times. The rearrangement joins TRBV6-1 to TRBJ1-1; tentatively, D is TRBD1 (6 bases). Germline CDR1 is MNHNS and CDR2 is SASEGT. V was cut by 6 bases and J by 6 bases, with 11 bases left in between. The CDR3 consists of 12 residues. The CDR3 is CASRQGWPEAFF. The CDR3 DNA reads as TGTGCCAGCAGGCAGGGGTGGCCTGAAGCTTTCTTT.

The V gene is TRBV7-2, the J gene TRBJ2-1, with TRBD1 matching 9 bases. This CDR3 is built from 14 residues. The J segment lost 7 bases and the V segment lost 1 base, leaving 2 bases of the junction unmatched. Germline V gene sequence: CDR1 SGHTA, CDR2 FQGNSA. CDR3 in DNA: TGTGCCAGCAGCTTAGACAGGGGGCGGAATGAGCAGTTCTTC. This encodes CASSLDRGRNEQFF.